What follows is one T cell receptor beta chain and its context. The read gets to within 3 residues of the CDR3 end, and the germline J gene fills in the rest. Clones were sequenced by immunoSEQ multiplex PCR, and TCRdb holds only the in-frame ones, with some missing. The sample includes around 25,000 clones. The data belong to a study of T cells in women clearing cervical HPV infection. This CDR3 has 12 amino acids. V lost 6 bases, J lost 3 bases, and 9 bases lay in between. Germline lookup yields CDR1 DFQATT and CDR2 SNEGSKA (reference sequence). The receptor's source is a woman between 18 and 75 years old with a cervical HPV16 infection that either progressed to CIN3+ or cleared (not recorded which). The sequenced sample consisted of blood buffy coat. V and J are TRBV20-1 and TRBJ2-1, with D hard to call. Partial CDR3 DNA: TGCAGTGCCCGCCCAGTCTACAATGAG. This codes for CSARPVYNE. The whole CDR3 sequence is CSARPVYNEQFF.